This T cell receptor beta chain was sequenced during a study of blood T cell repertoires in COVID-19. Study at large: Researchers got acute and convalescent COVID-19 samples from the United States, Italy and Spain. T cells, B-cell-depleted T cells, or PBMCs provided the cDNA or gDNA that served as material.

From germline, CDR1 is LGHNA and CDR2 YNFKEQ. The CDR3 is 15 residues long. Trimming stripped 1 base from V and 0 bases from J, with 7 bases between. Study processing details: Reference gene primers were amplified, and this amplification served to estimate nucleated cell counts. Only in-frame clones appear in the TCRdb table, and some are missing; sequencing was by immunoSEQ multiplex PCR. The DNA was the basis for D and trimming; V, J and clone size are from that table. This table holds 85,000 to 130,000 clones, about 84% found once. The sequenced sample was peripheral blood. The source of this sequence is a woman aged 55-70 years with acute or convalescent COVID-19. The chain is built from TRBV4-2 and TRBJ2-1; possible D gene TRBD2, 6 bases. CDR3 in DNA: TGTGCCAGCAGCCAAGGCGGGAACTCCTACAATGAGCAGTTCTTC. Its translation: CASSQGGNSYNEQFF.